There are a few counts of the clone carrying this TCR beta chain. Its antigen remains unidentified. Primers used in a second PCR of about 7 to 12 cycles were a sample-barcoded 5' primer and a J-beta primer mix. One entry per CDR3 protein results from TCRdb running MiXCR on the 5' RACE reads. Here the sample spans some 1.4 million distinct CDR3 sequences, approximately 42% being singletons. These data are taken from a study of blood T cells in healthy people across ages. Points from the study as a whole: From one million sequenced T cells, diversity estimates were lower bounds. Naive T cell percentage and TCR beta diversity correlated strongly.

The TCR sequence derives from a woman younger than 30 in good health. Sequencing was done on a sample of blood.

The DNA for the CDR3 is TGTGCCTGGGGGGCGACCGAGAAGAGGACCTATGGCTACACCTTC. Protein sequence: CAWGATEKRTYGYTF. The chain combines TRBV30 with TRBJ1-2; a weak D match, TRBD1 (5 bases). V shed 5 bases and J shed 4 bases, with 20 bases lying between them. CDR1 GTSNPN and CDR2 SVGIG come from the germline V gene (reference sequence). This CDR3 region has 15 residues.